The 12 T cell receptor beta chains in this list originate from one sample, sequenced in a study of T cells in women clearing cervical HPV infection (dated by TCRdb to between 2018 and 2020). Library construction relied on the immunoSEQ multiplex PCR assay. This immuneACCESS table, as held by TCRdb, lists in-frame sequences with V and J called but not all clones. Of the missing ones, under half trace to an unresolved V gene in checked studies; the others have no known cause. The sample table records over 30,000 clones. The biggest ten clones account for less than 4% of the sample. Material: blood buffy coat. The receptor set was obtained from a woman aged 18 to 75 with a cervical HPV16 infection that either progressed to CIN3+ or cleared (not recorded which).

Remarks on this clone: Sequencing ends 3 residues short of the CDR3 end; the germline J gene provides the rest. The chain is built from TRBV5-1 and TRBJ2-6; 8 bases are shared with TRBD1. This CDR3 region has 15 residues. The germline CDR1 and CDR2 sequences are SGHRS and YFSETQ. The V segment lost 6 bases and the J segment 3 bases; nucleotides outside the gene matches: 5. The CDR3 reads CASMDRAGGANVLTF. Incomplete CDR3 DNA: TGCGCCAGCATGGACAGGGCGGGTGGGGCCAACGTC.

In regard to this clone: The CDR3 extends 3 residues past the end of the read, so its final part is completed from the germline J gene. The chain joins TRBV6-1 to TRBJ1-6, with no clear D. Germline assignment: CDR1 MNHNS and CDR2 SASEGT. The CDR3 contains 18 residues. V dropped 0 bases and J dropped 0 bases, with 12 bases sitting between them. CDR3: CASSEANAYSSYNSPLHF. The sequenced part of the CDR3 DNA is TGTGCCAGCAGTGAAGCTAACGCTTATAGCTCCTATAATTCACCC.

Remarks on this clone: Compared with germline, one end of the junction differs, possibly owing to a read error. Incomplete CDR3 DNA: TGCGCCAGCAGCCAAGGGACAGGGGGAGGAGAGACC. It is translated as CASSQGTGGGET. The entire CDR3 reads CASSQGTGGGETQYF. V usage is TRBV4-2 and J usage is TRBJ2-5, with 11 bases matching TRBD1. From the germline J gene comes the end of the CDR3, since the read stops 3 residues before it. CDR1 and CDR2 (germline): LGHNA, YNFKEQ. This CDR3 has 15 amino acids.

As concerns this clone: The CDR3 end lies 3 residues beyond the end of the read and is filled in from the germline J gene. The chain is built from TRBV19 and TRBJ2-1, with 7 bases aligning to TRBD2. CDR1 LNHDA and CDR2 SQIVND come from the germline V gene (reference sequence). This CDR3 has 13 residues. V gave up 6 bases and J gave up 4 bases; unmatched junction bases: 3. The CDR3 DNA, read in part, is TGTGCCAGTAGAACTAGCGCATACAATGAG. Translated, it gives CASRTSAYNE. The whole CDR3 region reads CASRTSAYNEQFF. Full variable domain (missing parts from reference TRBV19 and TRBJ2-1): DGGITQSPKYLFRKEGQNVTLSCEQNLNHDAMYWYRQDPGQGLRLIYYSQIVNDFQKGDIAEGYSVSREKKESFPLTVTSAQKNPTAFYLCASRTSAYNEQFFGPGTRLTVL.

The CDR3 spells CASSLSLDTDTQYF. The covered CDR3 bases are TGTGCCAGCAGCTTATCCTTAGACACAGATACG. The chain joins TRBV7-2 to TRBJ2-3; D is ambiguous. Read data end 3 residues before the CDR3 end; the end is taken from the germline J gene. The CDR3 totals 14 residues. CDR1 is SGHTA and CDR2 is FQGNSA in the germline V gene. Trimming took 2 bases from V and 2 from J, leaving 8 bases between them.

The sequenced part of the CDR3 DNA is TGTGCCAGCAGATCCTGGACAGCCGGGAATTCACCC. Its translation: CASRSWTAGNSP. The full CDR3 sequence reads CASRSWTAGNSPLHF. The rearrangement uses TRBV6-2 or TRBV6-3 and TRBJ1-6; D may be TRBD1 (6 bases). With the read ending 3 residues before the CDR3 end, the germline J gene is used to fill in that end. CDR1 is MNHEY, CDR2 SVGEGT, per germline. V lost 6 bases, J lost 7 bases, and 16 bases lay in between. This CDR3 is built from 15 residues.

Notes on this clone: The read ends 3 residues early relative to the CDR3; the germline J gene fills the gap. The V and J genes are TRBV4-2 and TRBJ1-6; D is uncertain. Germline-derived CDR1 and CDR2 are LGHNA and YNFKEQ. V lost 1 base and J lost 7, with 2 bases in between. The CDR3 length is 12 residues. The CDR3 sequence is CASSQVNSPLHF. The DNA read from the CDR3 is TGTGCCAGCAGCCAAGTAAATTCACCC.

Comments on this clone: The read is 3 residues too short to cover the CDR3 end, so that end is filled in from the germline J gene. The J gene is TRBJ1-1, the V gene TRBV2, with D possibly TRBD1 on 6 matching bases. CDR1 is SNHLY, CDR2 FYNNEI, per germline. V dropped 4 bases and J dropped 5 bases, with 14 bases sitting between them. This CDR3 contains 14 residues. The CDR3 sequence is CASSVLGGDTEAFF. The covered CDR3 bases are TGTGCCAGCAGTGTGCTAGGGGGAGATACTGAA.

In regard to this clone: The read ends 3 residues early relative to the CDR3; the germline J gene fills the gap. The rearrangement links TRBV11-1 to TRBJ1-1, with a weak D call TRBD1 (6 bases). The V gene lost 3 bases and the J gene lost 3 bases, with 14 bases spanning the gap. The germline CDR1 and CDR2 sequences are SGHAT and FQDESV (reference sequence). This CDR3 is built from 15 residues. Here the CDR3 reads CASSFSQGIYTEAFF. CDR3 DNA (partial): TGTGCCAGCAGCTTTTCGCAGGGGATTTACACTGAA.

Notes on this clone: Coverage ceases 3 residues before the CDR3 finishes, and the germline J gene fills in the end. V and J are TRBV19 and TRBJ1-5; D is ambiguous. Trimming cost V 1 base and J 3 bases, with 10 bases left between them. Germline V lookup: CDR1 LNHDA, CDR2 SQIVND (reference sequence). The CDR3 is 15 amino acids. The CDR3 loop is CASSIVGQFNQPQHF. CDR3 bases read: TGTGCCAGTAGTATAGTAGGGCAGTTCAATCAGCCC.

Worth noting for this clone: The read halts 3 residues ahead of the CDR3 end, with the missing end drawn from the germline J gene. The chain links TRBV9 to TRBJ2-7; 9 positions match TRBD1. From germline, CDR1 is SGDLS and CDR2 YYNGEE. CDR3 size: 16 residues. V lost 0 bases and J lost 1; bases outside the gene matches: 5. The CDR3 sequence is CASSVEPGTGSYEQYF. The DNA read from the CDR3 is TGTGCCAGCAGCGTAGAGCCCGGGACAGGGTCCTACGAG.

As concerns this clone: The sequenced fragment ends 3 residues before the CDR3 boundary, so the rest is inferred from the germline J gene. The chain is built from TRBV19 and TRBJ1-1; D uncertain. Germline assignment: CDR1 LNHDA and CDR2 SQIVND (reference sequence). The CDR3 consists of 14 residues. The V end lost 2 bases, the J end lost 5 bases, and 12 bases lay between the germline ends. CDR3 bases read: TGTGCCAGTAGTATAATCGAGGGTAGGACTGAA. As protein: CASSIIEGRTE. The whole CDR3 reads CASSIIEGRTEAFF.